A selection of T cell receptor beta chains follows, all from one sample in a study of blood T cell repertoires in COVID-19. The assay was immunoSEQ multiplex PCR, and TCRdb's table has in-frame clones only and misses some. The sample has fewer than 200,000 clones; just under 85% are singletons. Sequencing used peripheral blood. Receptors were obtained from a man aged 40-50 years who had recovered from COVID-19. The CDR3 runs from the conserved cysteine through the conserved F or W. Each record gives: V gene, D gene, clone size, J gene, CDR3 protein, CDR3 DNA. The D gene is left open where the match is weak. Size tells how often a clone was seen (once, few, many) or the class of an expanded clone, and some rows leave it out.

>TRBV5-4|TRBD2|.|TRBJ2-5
CASSPGLAAGTQYF
TGTGCCAGCAGCCCCGGACTAGCGGCGGGGACCCAGTACTTC
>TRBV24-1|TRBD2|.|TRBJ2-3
CATSSGLGGTDTQYF
TGTGCCACCAGCTCGGGACTAGGAGGGACAGATACGCAGTATTTT
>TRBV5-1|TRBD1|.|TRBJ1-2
CASSRDRANYGYTF
TGCGCCAGCAGCCGGGACAGGGCTAACTATGGCTACACCTTC
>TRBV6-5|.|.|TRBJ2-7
CASSSGWGEQYF
TGTGCCAGCAGTTCAGGGTGGGGCGAGCAGTACTTC
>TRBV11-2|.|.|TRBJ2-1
CASSLVGTTAEFF
TGTGCCAGCAGCTTAGTGGGGACAACCGCGGAGTTCTTC
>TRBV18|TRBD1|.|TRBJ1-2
CASSPDGQGSLYGYTF
TGTGCCAGCTCACCAGATGGACAGGGCTCGCTCTATGGCTACACCTTC
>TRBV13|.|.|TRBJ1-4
CASSLGPGLSTKLFF
TGTGCCAGCAGCTTAGGACCGGGACTGTCGACAAAACTGTTTTTT
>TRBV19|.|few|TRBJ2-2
CASKLLNTGELFF
TGTGCCAGTAAGCTTTTGAACACCGGGGAGCTGTTTTTT
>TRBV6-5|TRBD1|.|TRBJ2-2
CASVWTGLGELFF
TGTGCCAGCGTATGGACAGGGCTCGGGGAGCTGTTTTTT
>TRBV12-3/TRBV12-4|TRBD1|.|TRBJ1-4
CASSTGGNEKLFF
TGTGCCAGCAGTACAGGGGGTAATGAAAAACTGTTTTTT
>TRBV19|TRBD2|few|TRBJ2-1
CASSAGLVYNEQFF
TGTGCCAGTAGTGCCGGACTAGTTTACAATGAGCAGTTCTTC
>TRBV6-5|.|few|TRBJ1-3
CASRIGQYGNTIYF
TGTGCCAGCAGAATAGGACAGTATGGAAACACCATATATTTT
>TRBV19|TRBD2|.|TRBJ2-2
CASSIHPASGGVNTGELFF
TGTGCCAGTAGTATCCACCCGGCTAGCGGGGGGGTGAACACCGGGGAGCTGTTTTTT
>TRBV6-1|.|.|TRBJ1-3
CASSEVGGSGNTIYF
TGTGCCAGCAGTGAAGTAGGGGGCTCTGGAAACACCATATATTTT
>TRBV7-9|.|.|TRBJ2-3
CASSLYGFAGTDTQYF
TGTGCCAGCAGCTTATATGGTTTCGCGGGCACAGATACGCAGTATTTT
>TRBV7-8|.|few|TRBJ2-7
CASSLAAGARYEQYF
TGTGCCAGCAGCTTAGCGGCGGGGGCCAGATACGAGCAGTACTTC
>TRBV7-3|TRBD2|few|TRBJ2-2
CASSLVRGGLGTGELFF
TGTGCCAGCAGCTTGGTCCGGGGGGGCCTCGGGACCGGGGAGCTGTTTTTT
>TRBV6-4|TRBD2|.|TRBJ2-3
CASSDGGGADTQYF
TGTGCCAGCAGTGACGGCGGGGGTGCAGATACGCAGTATTTT
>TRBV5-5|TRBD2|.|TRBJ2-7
CASSLGAPGLAFEQYF
TGTGCCAGCAGCTTGGGGGCCCCGGGACTAGCTTTCGAGCAGTACTTC
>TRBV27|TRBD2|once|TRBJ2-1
CASSSIPGLAGAGGHEQFF
TGTGCCAGCAGTTCTATACCGGGACTAGCGGGAGCTGGGGGACATGAGCAGTTCTTC
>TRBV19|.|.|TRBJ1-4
CASSRRQGLNEKLFF
TGTGCCAGTAGTCGCCGCCAGGGCTTAAATGAAAAACTGTTTTTT
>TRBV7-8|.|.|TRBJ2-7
CASSLTRNYEQYF
TGTGCCAGCAGCTTAACCAGGAACTACGAGCAGTACTTC
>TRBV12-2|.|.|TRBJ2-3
CASRSRGGFPTDTQYF
TGTGCAAGTCGCTCCCGGGGGGGGTTTCCCACAGATACGCAGTATTTT
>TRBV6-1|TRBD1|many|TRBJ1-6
CASSEVAGQGFGSPLHF
TGTGCCAGCAGTGAAGTTGCGGGACAGGGTTTTGGTTCACCCCTCCACTTT
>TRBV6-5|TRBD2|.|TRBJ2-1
CASRSSGVYNEQFF
TGTGCCAGCAGATCTAGCGGGGTGTACAATGAGCAGTTCTTC
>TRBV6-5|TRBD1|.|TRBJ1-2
CASSYRQGVSGYTF
TGTGCCAGCAGTTACCGACAGGGGGTAAGTGGCTACACCTTC
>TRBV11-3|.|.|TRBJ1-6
CASSLTSGFNSPLHF
TGTGCCAGCAGCTTAACTTCAGGGTTTAACTCACCCCTCCACTTT
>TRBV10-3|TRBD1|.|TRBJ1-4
CAISERHRGPSNEKLFF
TGTGCCATCAGTGAGCGTCACAGGGGGCCCTCTAATGAAAAACTGTTTTTT
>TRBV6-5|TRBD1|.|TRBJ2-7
CASSSAGTGGYEQYF
TGTGCCAGCAGTTCGGCCGGGACAGGGGGCTACGAGCAGTACTTC
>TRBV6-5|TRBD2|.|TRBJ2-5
CASSTTSPPQYF
TGTGCCAGCAGCACGACTAGCCCGCCCCAGTACTTC
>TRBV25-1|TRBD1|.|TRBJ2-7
CASSEQGANEQYF
TGTGCCAGCAGTGAACAGGGGGCCAACGAGCAGTACTTC
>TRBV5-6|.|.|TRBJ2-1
CASSLYRNLYNEQFF
TGTGCCAGCAGCCTCTACAGAAACCTATACAATGAGCAGTTCTTC
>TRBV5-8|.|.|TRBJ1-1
CASRPTGQSTEAFF
TGTGCCAGCAGACCTACAGGTCAATCGACTGAAGCTTTCTTT
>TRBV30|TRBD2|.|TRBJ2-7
CAWSVPLSGRAWYEQYF
TGTGCCTGGAGTGTACCCCTCAGCGGGAGGGCCTGGTACGAGCAGTACTTC
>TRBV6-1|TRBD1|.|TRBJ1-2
CASSERWDRGYGYTF
TGTGCCAGCAGTGAAAGGTGGGACAGGGGGTATGGCTACACCTTC
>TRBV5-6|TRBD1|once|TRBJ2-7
CASSSGQGAYEQYF
TGTGCCAGCAGCTCTGGACAGGGGGCCTACGAGCAGTACTTC
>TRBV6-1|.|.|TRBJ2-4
CASSDVVVGGPLNIQYF
TGTGCCAGCAGTGACGTAGTGGTGGGGGGGCCCTTAAACATTCAGTACTTC
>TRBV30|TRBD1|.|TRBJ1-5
CAWALPRTGVSQPQHF
TGTGCCTGGGCCCTTCCGCGGACAGGGGTTAGCCAGCCCCAGCATTTT
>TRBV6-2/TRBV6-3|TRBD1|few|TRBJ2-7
CASSYQGGGSYEQYF
TGTGCCAGCAGTTACCAAGGGGGCGGTTCCTACGAGCAGTACTTC
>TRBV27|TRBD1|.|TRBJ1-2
CASSLIGTGDGYTF
TGTGCCAGCAGTTTAATCGGGACAGGGGATGGCTACACCTTC